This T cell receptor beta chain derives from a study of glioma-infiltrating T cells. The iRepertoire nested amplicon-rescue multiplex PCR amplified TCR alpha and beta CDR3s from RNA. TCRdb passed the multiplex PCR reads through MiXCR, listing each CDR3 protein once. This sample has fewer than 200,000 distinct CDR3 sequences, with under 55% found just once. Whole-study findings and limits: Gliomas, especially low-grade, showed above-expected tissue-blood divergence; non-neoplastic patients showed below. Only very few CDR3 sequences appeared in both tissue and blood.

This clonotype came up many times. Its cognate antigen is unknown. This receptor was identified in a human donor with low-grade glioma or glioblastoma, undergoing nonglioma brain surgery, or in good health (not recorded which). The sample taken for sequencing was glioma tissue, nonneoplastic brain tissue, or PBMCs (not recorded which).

The CDR3 nucleotides are TGTGCCAGCAGTTTCCCAGGGGGCACGACAGATACGCAGTATTTT. Its translation: CASSFPGGTTDTQYF. The chain has TRBV28 and TRBJ2-3; 8 nucleotides align to TRBD1. The V gene's germline CDR1 is MDHEN and CDR2 SYDVKM. CDR3 length equals 15 residues. Trimming at V came to 3 bases and at J to 3 bases, leaving 5 bases not matched to a gene.